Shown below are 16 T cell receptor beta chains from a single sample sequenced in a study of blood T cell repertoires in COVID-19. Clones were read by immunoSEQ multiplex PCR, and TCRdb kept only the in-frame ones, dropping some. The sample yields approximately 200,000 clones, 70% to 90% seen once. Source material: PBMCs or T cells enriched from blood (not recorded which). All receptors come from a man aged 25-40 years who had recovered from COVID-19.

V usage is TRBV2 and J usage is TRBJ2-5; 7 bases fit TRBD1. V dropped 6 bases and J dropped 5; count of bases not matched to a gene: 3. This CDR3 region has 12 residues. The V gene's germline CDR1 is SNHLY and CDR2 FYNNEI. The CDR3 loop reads CASSDREETQYF. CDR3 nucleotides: TGTGCCAGCAGCGACAGGGAGGAGACCCAGTACTTC.

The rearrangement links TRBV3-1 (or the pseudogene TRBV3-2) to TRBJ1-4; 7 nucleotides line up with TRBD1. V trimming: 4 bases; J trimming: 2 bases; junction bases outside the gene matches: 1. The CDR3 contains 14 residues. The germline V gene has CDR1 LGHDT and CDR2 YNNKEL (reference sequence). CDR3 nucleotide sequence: TGTGCCAGCAGCCGACAGGGCACTAATGAAAAACTGTTTTTT. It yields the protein CASSRQGTNEKLFF.

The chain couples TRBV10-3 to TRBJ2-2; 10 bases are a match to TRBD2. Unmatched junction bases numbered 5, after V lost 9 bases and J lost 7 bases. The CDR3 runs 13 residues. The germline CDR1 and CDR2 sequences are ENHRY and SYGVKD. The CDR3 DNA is TGTGCCATAGCGGGGGGGCCGGACGGGGAGCTGTTTTTT. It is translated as CAIAGGPDGELFF.

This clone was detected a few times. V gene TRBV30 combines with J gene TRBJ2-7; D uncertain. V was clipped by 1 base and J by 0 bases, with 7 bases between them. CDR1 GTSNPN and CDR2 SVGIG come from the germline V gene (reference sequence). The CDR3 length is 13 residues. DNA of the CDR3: TGTGCCTGGAGTGGTGTCAGCTCCTACGAGCAGTACTTC. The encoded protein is CAWSGVSSYEQYF.

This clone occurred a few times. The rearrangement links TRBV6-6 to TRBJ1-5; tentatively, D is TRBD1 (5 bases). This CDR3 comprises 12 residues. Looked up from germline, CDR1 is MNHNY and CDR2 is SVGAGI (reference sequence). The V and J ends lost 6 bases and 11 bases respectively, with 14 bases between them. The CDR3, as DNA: TGTGCCAGCAGCCCGCTCCCAGGGTCCCAGCATTTT. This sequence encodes CASSPLPGSQHF.

The CDR3 DNA reads TGCGCCAGCAGCGAAGGAGGCTATGGCTACACCTTC. This encodes CASSEGGYGYTF. The chain has TRBV5-1 and TRBJ1-2; D is uncertain. CDR3 length: 12 amino acids. Deletions cut 4 bases from V and 4 bases from J, with 8 bases between. Germline V gives CDR1 SGHRS, CDR2 YFSETQ.

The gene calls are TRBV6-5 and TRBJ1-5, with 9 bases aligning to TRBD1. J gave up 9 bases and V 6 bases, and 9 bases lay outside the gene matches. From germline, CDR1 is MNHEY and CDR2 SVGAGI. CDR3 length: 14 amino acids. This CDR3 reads CASSYGQGQLPQHF. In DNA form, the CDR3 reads TGTGCCAGCAGCTATGGACAGGGGCAGCTGCCCCAGCATTTT.

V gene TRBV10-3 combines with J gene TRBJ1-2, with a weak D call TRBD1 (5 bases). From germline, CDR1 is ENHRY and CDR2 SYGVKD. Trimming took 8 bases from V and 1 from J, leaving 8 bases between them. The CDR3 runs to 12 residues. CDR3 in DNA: TGTGCCATCGGCACAGGTAACTATGGCTACACCTTC. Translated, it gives CAIGTGNYGYTF.

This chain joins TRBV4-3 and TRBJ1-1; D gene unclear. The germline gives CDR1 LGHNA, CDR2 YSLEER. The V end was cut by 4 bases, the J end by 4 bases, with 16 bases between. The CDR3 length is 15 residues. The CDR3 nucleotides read TGCGCCAGCAGCCGCTCCCTGGGAGGAGCCACTGAAGCTTTCTTT. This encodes CASSRSLGGATEAFF.

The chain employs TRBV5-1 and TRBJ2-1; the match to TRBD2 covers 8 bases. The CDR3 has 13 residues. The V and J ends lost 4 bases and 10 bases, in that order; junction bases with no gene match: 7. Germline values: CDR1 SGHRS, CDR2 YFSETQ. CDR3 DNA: TGCGCCAGCAGCCTCATAGCGGGGAGAGAGCAGTTCTTC. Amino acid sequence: CASSLIAGREQFF.

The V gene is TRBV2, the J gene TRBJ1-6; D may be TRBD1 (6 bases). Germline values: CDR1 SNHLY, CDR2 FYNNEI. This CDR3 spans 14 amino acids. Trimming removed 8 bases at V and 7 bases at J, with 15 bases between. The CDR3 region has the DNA TGTGCCAGCCTCCAGGGGCTTCGGAATTCACCCCTCCACTTT. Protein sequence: CASLQGLRNSPLHF.

This chain's CDR3 is CASSPGQGAVSPLHF. The CDR3 region has the DNA TGCGCCAGCAGCCCAGGTCAGGGGGCGGTTTCACCCCTCCACTTT. The J gene is TRBJ1-6, the V gene TRBV5-1, with TRBD1 matching 8 bases. V was pared by 4 bases and J by 9 bases, with 9 bases of the junction left unmatched. CDR1 and CDR2 (germline): SGHRS, YFSETQ. The CDR3 has 15 residues.

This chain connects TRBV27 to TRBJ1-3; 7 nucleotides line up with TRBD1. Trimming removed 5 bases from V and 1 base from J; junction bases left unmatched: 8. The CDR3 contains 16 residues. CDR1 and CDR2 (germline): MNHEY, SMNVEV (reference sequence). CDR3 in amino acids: CASSLRQGLSGNTIYF. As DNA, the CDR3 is TGTGCCAGCAGTCTAAGACAGGGCTTGTCTGGAAACACCATATATTTT.

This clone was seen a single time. The DNA for the CDR3 is TGTGCCTGGAGTCGACAGGGTGGTGGCTACACCTTC. This encodes CAWSRQGGGYTF. The V gene is TRBV30, the J gene TRBJ1-2; 7 nucleotides agree with TRBD1. The CDR3 covers 12 residues. Germline assignment: CDR1 GTSNPN and CDR2 SVGIG (reference sequence). J lost 7 bases, V lost 2 bases, and 4 bases had no gene match.

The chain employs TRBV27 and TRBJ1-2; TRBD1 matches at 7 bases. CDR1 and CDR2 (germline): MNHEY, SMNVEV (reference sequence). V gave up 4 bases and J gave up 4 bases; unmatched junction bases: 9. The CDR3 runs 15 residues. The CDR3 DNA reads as TGTGCCAGCAGTTATAACAGGGGTTTAGTCTATGGCTACACCTTC. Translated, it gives CASSYNRGLVYGYTF.

DNA for the CDR3: TGTGCCAGCAGTATTGGACTAGCGGGAGAGAACACCGGGGAGCTGTTTTTT. It is translated as CASSIGLAGENTGELFF. This chain joins TRBV27 and TRBJ2-2, with TRBD2 matching over 13 bases. V lost 5 bases and J lost 1; bases outside the gene matches: 4. Looked up from germline, CDR1 is MNHEY and CDR2 is SMNVEV (reference sequence). This CDR3 has 17 residues.